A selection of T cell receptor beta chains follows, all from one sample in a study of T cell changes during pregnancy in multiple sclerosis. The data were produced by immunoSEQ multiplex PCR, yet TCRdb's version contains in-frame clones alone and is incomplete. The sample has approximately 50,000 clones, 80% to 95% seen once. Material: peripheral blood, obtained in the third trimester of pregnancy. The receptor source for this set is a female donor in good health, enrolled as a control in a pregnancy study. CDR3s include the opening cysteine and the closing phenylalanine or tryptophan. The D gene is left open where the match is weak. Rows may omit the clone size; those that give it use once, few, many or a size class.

TGTGCCAGCAGTGATCGAGTGGGAGAATTGGGAGATACGCAGTATTTT	CASSDRVGELGDTQYF	TRBJ2-3	TRBV25-1	-	-
TGTGCCAGCCGGTCGGGTGGAGGGGCAGGCGACGAGCAGTACTTC	CASRSGGGAGDEQYF	TRBJ2-7	TRBV19	-	-
TGTGCCAGCAGCTCTCCCCGACAGATCGCCCCTGGCTACACCTTC	CASSSPRQIAPGYTF	TRBJ1-2	TRBV5-5	-	-
TGTGCCACCAGCAAGAAGGACAGGGGGATTTACGAGCAGTACTTC	CATSKKDRGIYEQYF	TRBJ2-7	TRBV15	-	TRBD1
TGTGCCTGGAGGGCCCGGACAGGCTATGGCTACACCTTC	CAWRARTGYGYTF	TRBJ1-2	TRBV30	-	TRBD1
TGTGCCATCAGTGACCAACAGGGGTACGGCTACACCTTC	CAISDQQGYGYTF	TRBJ1-2	TRBV10-3	-	TRBD1
TGTGCCAGCAAAAGACAGGGGGAAGAGACCCAGTACTTC	CASKRQGEETQYF	TRBJ2-5	TRBV5-6	-	TRBD1
TGTGCCAGCACCCCCGGCGGTACGAACACTGAAGCTTTCTTT	CASTPGGTNTEAFF	TRBJ1-1	TRBV6-1	-	-
TGCGCCAGCATGCTGAGCGGGATAAGAGAGACCCAGTACTTC	CASMLSGIRETQYF	TRBJ2-5	TRBV5-1	-	TRBD2
TGTGCCTGGAGTCCCGGGACCTCGGGAGGCAATCAGCCCCAGCATTTT	CAWSPGTSGGNQPQHF	TRBJ1-5	TRBV30	-	-
TGTGCCAGCAGGTTCGACAGGGGGAATGAAAAACTGTTTTTT	CASRFDRGNEKLFF	TRBJ1-4	TRBV2	-	TRBD1
TGTGCCAGCAGCTTATCTAGCTGGGAGACCCAGTACTTC	CASSLSSWETQYF	TRBJ2-5	TRBV7-9	-	-
TGCGCCAGCAGCCACCCCCGGACTAGCGGATTCGCGAACACCGGGGAGCTGTTTTTT	CASSHPRTSGFANTGELFF	TRBJ2-2	TRBV4-1	-	TRBD2
TGTGCCAGTAGTATAAATTATCGGGAGCAGTACTTC	CASSINYREQYF	TRBJ2-7	TRBV19	-	-
TGCGCCAGCAGGCCTAGCGGGAGGAGGGAGACCCAGTACTTC	CASRPSGRRETQYF	TRBJ2-5	TRBV5-1	once	TRBD2